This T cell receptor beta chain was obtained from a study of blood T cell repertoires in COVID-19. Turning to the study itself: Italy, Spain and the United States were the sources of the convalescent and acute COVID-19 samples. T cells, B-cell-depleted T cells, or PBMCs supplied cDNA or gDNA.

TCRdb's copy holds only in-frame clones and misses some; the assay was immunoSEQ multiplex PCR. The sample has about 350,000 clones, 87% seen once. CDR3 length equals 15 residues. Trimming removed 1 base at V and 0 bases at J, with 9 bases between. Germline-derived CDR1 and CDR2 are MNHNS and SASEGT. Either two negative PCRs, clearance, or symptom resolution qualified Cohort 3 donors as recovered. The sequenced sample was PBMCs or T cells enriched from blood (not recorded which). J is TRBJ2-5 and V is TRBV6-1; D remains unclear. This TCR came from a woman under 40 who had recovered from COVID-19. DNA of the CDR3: TGTGCCAGCAGTGAAGGGGCCATTTACCAAGAGACCCAGTACTTC. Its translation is CASSEGAIYQETQYF.